These T cell receptor beta chains were read from a single sample in a study of cytotoxic CD8 clonotypes in ibrutinib-treated CLL. Method: immunoSEQ multiplex PCR; TCRdb's copy keeps in-frame clones and lacks some. The sample yields some 170,000 clones, more than 70% seen once. The specimen was PBMCs, collected at disease progression, from a patient treated with ibrutinib. These TCRs come from a human donor with chronic lymphocytic leukemia. The CDR3 runs from the conserved cysteine through the conserved F or W. The D gene is left open where the match is weak. Size tells how often a clone was seen (once, few, many) or the class of an expanded clone, and some rows leave it out.

abundance | j_gene | v_gene | d_gene | CDR3nt | CDR3aa
- | TRBJ2-7 | TRBV29-1 | - | TGCAGCGTGCAGGGGGGGACCTCCTACGAGCAGTACTTC | CSVQGGTSYEQYF
- | TRBJ1-1 | TRBV28 | - | TGTGCCAGCAGTTTACCTAGACTGAACACTGAAGCTTTCTTT | CASSLPRLNTEAFF
- | TRBJ2-1 | TRBV10-3 | - | TGTGCCACCGGTAGTAACAATGAGCAGTTCTTC | CATGSNNEQFF
- | TRBJ1-1 | TRBV7-8 | - | TGTGCCAGCAGCTTAGAAGTTAGGGGAGCTTTCTTT | CASSLEVRGAFF
- | TRBJ2-3 | TRBV9 | - | TGTGCCAGCAGCGTAATAGGGGGGAGGGCCATGGATACGCAGTATTTT | CASSVIGGRAMDTQYF
- | TRBJ2-7 | TRBV5-1 | TRBD2 | TGCGCCAGCAGCTTGCTCCCGACTAGCGGGGCTACCTACGAGCAGTACTTC | CASSLLPTSGATYEQYF
few | TRBJ2-7 | TRBV10-1 | - | TGCGCCAGCGGGGGACTGTATGACTACGAGCAGTACTTC | CASGGLYDYEQYF
- | TRBJ2-7 | TRBV7-9 | - | TGTGCCAGCAGCTTAAGATCGGGTTCGTTGGGCGAGCAGTACTTC | CASSLRSGSLGEQYF
- | TRBJ2-3 | TRBV28 | - | TGTGCCAGCATCGGGGTACCCCGCCCGGATACGCAGTATTTT | CASIGVPRPDTQYF
- | TRBJ1-1 | TRBV18 | - | TGTGCCAGCTCGCAATCGGGGTTACGGGTCGGGACTGAAGCTTTCTTT | CASSQSGLRVGTEAFF
- | TRBJ1-1 | TRBV19 | - | TGTGCCAGTAGTATAGATCAGGTCATGAACACTGAAGCTTTCTTT | CASSIDQVMNTEAFF
- | TRBJ2-7 | TRBV12-5 | TRBD2 | TGTGCTAGTGGAGAGGGACGGGGACTAGCGGGGGCTCACTACGAGCAGTACTTC | CASGEGRGLAGAHYEQYF
- | TRBJ1-1 | TRBV5-5 | TRBD1 | TGTGCCAGCAGTGCCCAACCGGGACAGGGGAACACTGAAGCTTTCTTT | CASSAQPGQGNTEAFF
- | TRBJ2-5 | TRBV25-1 | - | TGTGCCAGCAGTGATTCGCGCAGTAGAGAGACCCAGTACTTC | CASSDSRSRETQYF
- | TRBJ2-1 | TRBV13 | TRBD2 | TGTGCCAGCAGCTCATTAGCGGGATTGGGGGAGCAGTTCTTC | CASSSLAGLGEQFF
- | TRBJ2-7 | TRBV5-1 | - | TGCGCCAGCAGCGCAGGGTCTACCTACGAGCAGTACTTC | CASSAGSTYEQYF
- | TRBJ2-3 | TRBV18 | - | TGTGCCAGCTCGCGGACAGCCTCCACAGATACGCAGTATTTT | CASSRTASTDTQYF
few | TRBJ2-1 | TRBV7-8 | - | TGTGCCAGCAGCCGACTACTAGGAAGACGCTACAATGAGCAGTTCTTC | CASSRLLGRRYNEQFF
- | TRBJ1-3 | TRBV5-1 | - | TGCGCCAGCAGCTTGGTGGCGTGGGAACGTGGAAACACCATATATTTT | CASSLVAWERGNTIYF
- | TRBJ1-3 | TRBV9 | - | TGTGCCAGCAGCGTGGACGGAGACTCTGGAAACACCATATATTTT | CASSVDGDSGNTIYF
- | TRBJ2-7 | TRBV9 | - | TGTGCCAGCAGCGTAGCACCGTTAGGCGTCTACGAGCAGTACTTC | CASSVAPLGVYEQYF
- | TRBJ2-7 | TRBV6-5 | TRBD2 | TGTGCCAGCATAAAACGAGCGGGGGAGTACGAGCAGTACTTC | CASIKRAGEYEQYF
- | TRBJ2-1 | TRBV7-3 | - | TGTGCCAGCAGCCCGCCTGGGGCGCAGGGGAAGTTCTTC | CASSPPGAQGKFF
- | TRBJ2-7 | TRBV14 | - | TGTGCCAGCAGCCCGGCCGGGACTTACTATAAGTCTGAAGAGCAGTACTTC | CASSPAGTYYKSEEQYF
- | TRBJ2-5 | TRBV5-1 | TRBD2 | TGCGCCAGCAGCTGTCTAGCGGGGTCACAAGAGACCCAGTACTTC | CASSCLAGSQETQYF
- | TRBJ1-3 | TRBV18 | TRBD1 | TGTGCCAGCTCACCATTGAATGCGGGACAGATCTCTGGAAACACCATATATTTT | CASSPLNAGQISGNTIYF
- | TRBJ2-3 | TRBV27 | - | TGTGCCAGCACCCCTCTCCCCGGACTCTACACAGATACGCAGTATTTT | CASTPLPGLYTDTQYF
- | TRBJ2-2 | TRBV5-5 | TRBD1 | TGTGCCAGCAGCTTATATCCATTAGGTCAGGGGGTTTTCACCGGGGAGCTGTTTTTT | CASSLYPLGQGVFTGELFF
few | TRBJ2-5 | TRBV5-6 | - | TGTGCCAGCAGCTACTCTGGGACCAAAGAGACCCAGTACTTC | CASSYSGTKETQYF
- | TRBJ2-7 | TRBV28 | TRBD2 | TGTGCCAGCAGTAGGAGCGGGAGATTAGACGAGCAGTACTTC | CASSRSGRLDEQYF
- | TRBJ1-2 | TRBV5-6 | TRBD1 | TGTGCCAGCAGCTTGGTGGGGACAGCTGGGGCACTGGGTGGCTACACCTTC | CASSLVGTAGALGGYTF
few | TRBJ2-1 | TRBV6-5 | - | TGTGCCAGCAGTTACGGCAGGGGAGGGATCGATGAGCAGTTCTTC | CASSYGRGGIDEQFF
- | TRBJ1-1 | TRBV9 | - | TGTGCCAGCAGCTCCAGGGATCAGGACACTGAAGCTTTCTTT | CASSSRDQDTEAFF
- | TRBJ2-5 | TRBV5-1 | TRBD1 | TGCGCCAGCAGCCTCCGGGACAGGGGTCGGGCACAAGAGACCCAGTACTTC | CASSLRDRGRAQETQYF
few | TRBJ1-1 | TRBV29-1 | - | TGCAGCGTTGGGGGTGAGCGCTTCCCTATGAACACTGAAGCTTTCTTT | CSVGGERFPMNTEAFF
few | TRBJ1-2 | TRBV25-1 | - | TGTGCCAGCAGCGGGACCTACTATGGCTACACCTTC | CASSGTYYGYTF
- | TRBJ2-2 | TRBV7-9 | - | TGTGCCAGCAGCCCCCACGGAGGGGCACAGGAGCTGTTTTTT | CASSPHGGAQELFF
- | TRBJ1-1 | TRBV5-1 | TRBD1 | TGCGCCAGCAGATCCCAGGACAGGACTGAAGCTTTCTTT | CASRSQDRTEAFF
- | TRBJ2-2 | TRBV11-3 | TRBD2 | TGTGCCAGCAGCTTAAGCGGGAGGGCCGGCGGGGAGCTGTTTTTT | CASSLSGRAGGELFF
- | TRBJ2-1 | TRBV7-2 | - | TGTGCCAGCGGGTCAGGGCGGATTGAGCAGTTCTTC | CASGSGRIEQFF
- | TRBJ1-1 | TRBV2 | - | TGTGCCAGCAGTGGGAACGAGGGATACGCTGAAGCTTTCTTT | CASSGNEGYAEAFF
once | TRBJ1-4 | TRBV11-2 | - | TGTGCCAGCAGCTTAAATCTCCAGGGTGGCGAAAAACTGTTTTTT | CASSLNLQGGEKLFF
- | TRBJ1-5 | TRBV7-8 | - | TGTGCCAGCAGCTTGATGGGAGGTAGCAATCAGCCCCAGCATTTT | CASSLMGGSNQPQHF
- | TRBJ2-3 | TRBV28 | - | TGTGCCAGCAGTCCCGACAGCGTTGATACGCAGTATTTT | CASSPDSVDTQYF
- | TRBJ1-2 | TRBV18 | TRBD1 | TGTGCCAGCTCACCATCAACGGGACAGGCGGGGACTTATGGCTACACCTTC | CASSPSTGQAGTYGYTF
- | TRBJ1-4 | TRBV5-1 | TRBD1 | TGCGCCAGCAGCCCGGAACCGGGACAGGGTAATGAAAAACTGTTTTTT | CASSPEPGQGNEKLFF
- | TRBJ1-2 | TRBV6-4 | - | TGTGCCAGCAGTGACTCAGCTAACTATGGCTACACCTTC | CASSDSANYGYTF
once | TRBJ1-6 | TRBV6-1 | - | TGTGCCACCCCGACTGCGGCAGACGACCTCCACTTT | CATPTAADDLHF
once | TRBJ2-6 | TRBV12-5 | - | TGTGCTAGTGGTTCCTGGGACCCTGGGGCCAACGTCCTGACTTTC | CASGSWDPGANVLTF
- | TRBJ2-5 | TRBV12-5 | - | TGTGCTAGTGGTTTGGGGATACAGGCCCTCCAAGAGACCCAGTACTTC | CASGLGIQALQETQYF
- | TRBJ2-7 | TRBV11-2 | - | TGTGCCAGCAGCTTTTGGGATGGGAGGGGGCGAAACGAGCAGTACTTC | CASSFWDGRGRNEQYF
once | TRBJ1-2 | TRBV29-1 | - | TGCAGCGTTGGAAGTGAGGCAGATAAAGGGTCCTACACCTTC | CSVGSEADKGSYTF
- | TRBJ2-7 | TRBV11-2 | - | TGTGCCAGCAGCTTATCAGGAAATCATTACGAGCAGTACTTC | CASSLSGNHYEQYF
once | TRBJ2-2 | TRBV18 | TRBD1 | TGTGCCAGCTCTCCACAGGGGGCCCGGGAGCTGTTTTTT | CASSPQGARELFF
- | TRBJ2-5 | TRBV28 | - | TGTGCCAGCCGGCGGCTGGAAGAGACCCAGTACTTC | CASRRLEETQYF
- | TRBJ1-1 | TRBV5-1 | TRBD1 | TGCGCCAGCAGTACAGGGGGTAGGACTGAAGCTTTCTTT | CASSTGGRTEAFF
- | TRBJ2-5 | TRBV18 | - | TGTGCCAGCTCAACCGAAACCGGGAGACAAGAGACCCAGTACTTC | CASSTETGRQETQYF